Here is one T cell receptor beta chain with its context. This CDR3 spans 15 amino acids. The germline V gene has CDR1 ENHRY and CDR2 SYGVKD. With 5 bases clipped from V and 7 bases from J, the junction kept 9 bases outside the gene matches. This sample was included in a study of low-dose radiotherapy and immunotherapy resistance in tumors. Overall study context: A total of 6.5 Gy was given to Cohort 1 as 0.5 Gy per fraction every 2 weeks.

The time point is: before trial treatment. Treatment combined nivolumab, ipilimumab, aspirin, low-dose cyclophosphamide and low-dose radiotherapy in a dose-escalation trial. Primers targeting TRAV and TRBV primed first-strand cDNA, covering alpha and beta chains. Amplification of TCRs used a constant-region primer and V-primer adapter for around 20 PCR cycles. MiXCR, applied by TCRdb to the reads, yields one record per CDR3 protein. Altogether around 68,000 distinct CDR3 sequences are present, about 26% being singletons, with the ten largest covering less than 8%. This chain joins TRBV10-3 and TRBJ2-1; 9 bases map to TRBD2. The sample here was PBMCs, taken before treatment. The receptor comes from a male donor with rectosigmoid adenocarcinoma. CDR3 bases: TGTGCCATCAGTCTTGGGCTGGCGGGAGGGAATGAGCAGTTCTTC. Translating it yields CAISLGLAGGNEQFF.